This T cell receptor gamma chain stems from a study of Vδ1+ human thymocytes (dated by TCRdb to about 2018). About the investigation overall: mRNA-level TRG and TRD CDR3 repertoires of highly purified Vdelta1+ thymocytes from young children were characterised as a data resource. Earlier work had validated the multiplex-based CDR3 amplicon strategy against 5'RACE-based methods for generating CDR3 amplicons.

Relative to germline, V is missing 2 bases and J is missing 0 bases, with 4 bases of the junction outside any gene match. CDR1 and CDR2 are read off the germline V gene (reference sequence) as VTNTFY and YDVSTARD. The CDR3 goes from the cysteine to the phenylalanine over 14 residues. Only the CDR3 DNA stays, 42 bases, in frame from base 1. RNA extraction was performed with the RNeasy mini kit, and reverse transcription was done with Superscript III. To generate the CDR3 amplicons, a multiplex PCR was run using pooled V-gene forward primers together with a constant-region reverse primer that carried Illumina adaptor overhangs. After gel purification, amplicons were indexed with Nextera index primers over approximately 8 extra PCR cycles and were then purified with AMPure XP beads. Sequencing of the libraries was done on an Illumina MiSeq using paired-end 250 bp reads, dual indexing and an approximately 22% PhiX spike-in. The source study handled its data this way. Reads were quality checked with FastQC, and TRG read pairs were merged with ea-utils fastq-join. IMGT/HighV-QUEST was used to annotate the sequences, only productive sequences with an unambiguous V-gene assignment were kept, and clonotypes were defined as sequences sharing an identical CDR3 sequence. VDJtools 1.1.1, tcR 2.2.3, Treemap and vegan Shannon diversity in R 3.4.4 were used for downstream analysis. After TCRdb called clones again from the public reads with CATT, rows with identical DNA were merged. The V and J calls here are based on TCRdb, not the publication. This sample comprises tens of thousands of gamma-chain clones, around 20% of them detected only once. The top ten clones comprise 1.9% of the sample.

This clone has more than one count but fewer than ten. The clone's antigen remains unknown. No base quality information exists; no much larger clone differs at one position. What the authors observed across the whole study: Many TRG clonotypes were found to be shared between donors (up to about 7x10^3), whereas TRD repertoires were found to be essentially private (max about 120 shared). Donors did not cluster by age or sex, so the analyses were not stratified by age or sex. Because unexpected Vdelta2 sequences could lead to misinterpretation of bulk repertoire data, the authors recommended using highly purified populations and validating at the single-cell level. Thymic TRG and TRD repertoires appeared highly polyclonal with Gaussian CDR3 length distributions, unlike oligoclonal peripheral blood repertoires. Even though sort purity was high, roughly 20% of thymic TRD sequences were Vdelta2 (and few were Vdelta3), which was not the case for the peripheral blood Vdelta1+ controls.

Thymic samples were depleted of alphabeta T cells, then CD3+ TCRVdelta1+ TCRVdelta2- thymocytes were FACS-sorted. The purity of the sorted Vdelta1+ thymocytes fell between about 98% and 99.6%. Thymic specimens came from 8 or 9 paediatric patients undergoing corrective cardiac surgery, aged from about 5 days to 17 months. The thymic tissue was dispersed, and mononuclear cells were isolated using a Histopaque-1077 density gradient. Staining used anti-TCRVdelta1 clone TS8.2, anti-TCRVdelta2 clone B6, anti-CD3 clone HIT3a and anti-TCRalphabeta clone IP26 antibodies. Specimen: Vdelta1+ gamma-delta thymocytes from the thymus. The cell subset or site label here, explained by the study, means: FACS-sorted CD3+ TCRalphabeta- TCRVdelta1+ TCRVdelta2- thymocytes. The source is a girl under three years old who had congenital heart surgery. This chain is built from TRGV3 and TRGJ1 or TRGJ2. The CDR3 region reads CATWDKSNYYKKLF. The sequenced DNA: TGTGCCACCTGGGACAAGTCGAATTATTATAAGAAACTCTTT.